The subject of this entry is one T cell receptor (beta chain). Antigen specificity is unknown. The data originate from a study of shared clonotypes between healthy human individuals. Study-wide results and limits: An anticipated effect of sequencing depth on clonotype sharing among donors was recognized.

Authors' data handling: Junction-only sequences produced by ImmunoSEQ had no quality scores, so filtering differed. Using immunoSEQ multiplex PCR, the repertoire was profiled, and TCRdb retains in-frame clones only, with some absent. The DNA was the basis for D and trimming; V, J and clone size are from that table. The table has approximately 98,000 clones, roughly 70% seen once. Between the trimmed V and J ends, which lost 0 bases and 3 bases, there was a span of 21 bases. The CDR3 totals 18 residues. In germline, CDR1 is LGHNA, CDR2 YNFKEQ. Sample: memory CD8+ T cells sorted from blood. Subset denoted: CD45RO+ cells pooled with CCR7-negative TemRA cells. The TCR was taken from a woman aged 25 to 39 in good health. The gene calls are TRBV4-2 and TRBJ2-7; D tentatively fits TRBD1 or TRBD2 (5 bases each). CDR3 in DNA: TGTGCCAGCAGCCAAGAGAGGTGGGTCCGGGACGACAACTACGAGCAGTACTTC. Protein sequence: CASSQERWVRDDNYEQYF.